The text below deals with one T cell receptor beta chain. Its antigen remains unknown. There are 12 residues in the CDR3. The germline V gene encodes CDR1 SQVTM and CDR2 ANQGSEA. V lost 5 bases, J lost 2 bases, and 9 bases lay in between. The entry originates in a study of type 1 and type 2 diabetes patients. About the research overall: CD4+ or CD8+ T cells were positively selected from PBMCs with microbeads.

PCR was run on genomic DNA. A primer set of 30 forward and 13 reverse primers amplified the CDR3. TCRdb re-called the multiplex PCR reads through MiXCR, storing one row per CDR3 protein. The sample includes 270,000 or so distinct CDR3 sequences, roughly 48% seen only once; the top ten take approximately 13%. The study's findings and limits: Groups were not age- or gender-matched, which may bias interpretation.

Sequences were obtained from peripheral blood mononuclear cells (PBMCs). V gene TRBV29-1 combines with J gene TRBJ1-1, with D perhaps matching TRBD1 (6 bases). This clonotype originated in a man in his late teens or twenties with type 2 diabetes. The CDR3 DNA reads TGCAGCGTTACCAGGGGTAACACTGAAGCTTTCTTT. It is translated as CSVTRGNTEAFF.